The entry below gives a single T cell receptor beta chain sequence along with its context. V dropped 5 bases and J dropped 7 bases, with 10 bases sitting between them. Germline V CDR1 and CDR2: PRHDT, FYEKMQ (reference sequence). The CDR3 loop spans 12 amino acids. Methods used by the authors: Amplifying reference gene primers gave estimates of nucleated cell counts. Clones were sequenced by immunoSEQ multiplex PCR, and TCRdb holds only the in-frame ones, with some missing. From that table come the V and J calls and clone size; the DNA was used to work out D and trimming. The top ten clones hold around 9.3% of a sample with 90,000 to 150,000 clones, 81% of them seen once. The sample comes from a study of blood T cell repertoires in COVID-19. Study at large: Acute-phase and convalescent COVID-19 samples originated in the United States, Italy and Spain. T cells, B-cell-depleted T cells, or PBMCs supplied cDNA or gDNA.

This chain connects TRBV13 to TRBJ2-3, with D hard to call. The sequencing input was peripheral blood. This clonotype originated in a human donor in a cohort sampled during active COVID-19. The CDR3: CASSPLRNTQYF. The CDR3 bases are TGTGCCAGCAGCCCTCTGAGGAATACGCAGTATTTT.